This TCR beta chain derives from a study of blood T cell repertoires in COVID-19. The assay was immunoSEQ multiplex PCR, and TCRdb's table has in-frame clones only and misses some. Among approximately 170,000 clones listed, 89% were seen once. The length of the CDR3 is 14 residues. Germline V gives CDR1 MNHEY, CDR2 SMNVEV (reference sequence). The V end was cut by 4 bases, the J end by 10 bases, with 14 bases between. The specimen was PBMCs or T cells enriched from blood (not recorded which). The sequence came from a woman aged 18-30 years who had recovered from COVID-19. The chain couples TRBV27 to TRBJ1-6, with a weak D call TRBD1 (5 bases). The CDR3 protein is CASSSTGVGSPLHF. CDR3 in DNA: TGTGCCAGCAGTTCTACGGGGGTTGGATCACCCCTCCACTTT.